The following is a T cell receptor (beta chain) sequence with its context. This may be a read error: a much more frequent sequence differs by one nucleotide. The sample comes from a study of tumor-infiltrating lymphocytes in primary liver carcinoma. Study information: Sequencing of the samples generated roughly 3.5 to 8 million productive TCRbeta reads, with similar yields across tissue types.

TCR beta cDNA was reverse-transcribed from roughly 520 ng of total RNA. The reaction used a constant-region primer and ProtoScript II reverse transcriptase. Investigators got TCR beta libraries out of three nested multiplex PCR rounds, done with slightly modified ARM-PCR. TCRdb analysed the multiplex PCR reads with MiXCR anew, one entry per CDR3 protein. The sample lists approximately 76,000 distinct CDR3 sequences, around 75% seen once, with roughly 15% in the top ten. Between about 17 and 34 mg of unsorted bulk tissue served as the source from which RNA and DNA were co-extracted. All tumor specimens exceeded 80% viable tumor cells. Sequencing was carried out using liver tumor tissue from sampling region 4. Regarding subset: tumor region T4, right-lateral pole. The clonotype originates from a woman aged 55-75 years with primary liver carcinoma and hepatitis B virus infection.

The CDR3 protein is CDSSIGEAQFF. In DNA form, the CDR3 reads TGTGACAGTAGTATTGGGGAAGCCCAGTTCTTC. The chain recombines TRBV19 with TRBJ2-1; D is uncertain. Germline lookup yields CDR1 LNHDA and CDR2 SQIVND (reference sequence). The CDR3 covers 11 residues.